This is a list of T cell receptor beta chains from one sample in a study of blood T cell repertoires in COVID-19. Assay used: immunoSEQ multiplex PCR; TCRdb lists only in-frame clones, some missing. In the table there are more than 250,000 clones, roughly 90% of which are singletons. Sequencing was carried out using PBMCs or T cells enriched from blood (not recorded which). These receptors all stem from a young woman who had recovered from COVID-19. Each CDR3 is given with its conserved first and last residue. D genes are given only for firm matches. Where a row states a size, it is once, few, many or the class of an expanded clone; other rows omit it.

d_gene,abundance,j_gene,v_gene,CDR3nt,CDR3aa
NA,NA,TRBJ2-7,TRBV7-3,TGTGCCAGCAGCTTAACGGCGGGGTTCGAGCAGTACTTC,CASSLTAGFEQYF
TRBD2,NA,TRBJ2-3,TRBV30,TGTGCCTGGAGCCAGCGGGGGGGGCTGGATACGCAGTATTTT,CAWSQRGGLDTQYF
TRBD1,NA,TRBJ1-2,TRBV19,TGTGCCAGTAGTCGACAGGGGGCGTATGGCTACACCTTC,CASSRQGAYGYTF
NA,once,TRBJ1-2,TRBV7-9,TGTGCCAGCAGCGGGGCAGACGTGGTGGACTATGGCTACACCTTC,CASSGADVVDYGYTF
NA,once,TRBJ1-2,TRBV28,TGTGCCAGCAGTTTTGGCGCAGGCCTCTATGGCTACACCTTC,CASSFGAGLYGYTF
NA,NA,TRBJ1-3,TRBV6-5,TGTGCCAGCAGTTACCAACACAGCTCTGGAAACACCATATATTTT,CASSYQHSSGNTIYF
NA,NA,TRBJ2-1,TRBV4-3,TGCGCCAGCAGCCAAGAAGCGGCTACCTACAATGAGCAGTTCTTC,CASSQEAATYNEQFF
NA,NA,TRBJ1-5,TRBV19,TGTGCCAGTAGTAGGGGGGTCAATCAGCCCCAGCATTTT,CASSRGVNQPQHF
TRBD2,NA,TRBJ2-5,TRBV5-4,TGTGCCAGCAGCTTGACTAGCGGGGGCCCCGAGACCCAGTACTTC,CASSLTSGGPETQYF
TRBD1,NA,TRBJ1-2,TRBV19,TGTGCCAGTAGTACGGGACAGGGGTCGTCTGGCTACACCTTC,CASSTGQGSSGYTF
NA,NA,TRBJ1-2,TRBV10-3,TGTGCCATCAGCCTACAGGGTCTTGGAGGCTACACCTTC,CAISLQGLGGYTF
NA,NA,TRBJ2-7,TRBV28,TGTGCCAGCAGTTTTAGTGGGAGTGTCTACGAGCAGTACTTC,CASSFSGSVYEQYF
NA,NA,TRBJ1-1,TRBV12-3/TRBV12-4,TGTGCCAGCAGTTTTAGTCGGGGCACTGAAGCTTTCTTT,CASSFSRGTEAFF